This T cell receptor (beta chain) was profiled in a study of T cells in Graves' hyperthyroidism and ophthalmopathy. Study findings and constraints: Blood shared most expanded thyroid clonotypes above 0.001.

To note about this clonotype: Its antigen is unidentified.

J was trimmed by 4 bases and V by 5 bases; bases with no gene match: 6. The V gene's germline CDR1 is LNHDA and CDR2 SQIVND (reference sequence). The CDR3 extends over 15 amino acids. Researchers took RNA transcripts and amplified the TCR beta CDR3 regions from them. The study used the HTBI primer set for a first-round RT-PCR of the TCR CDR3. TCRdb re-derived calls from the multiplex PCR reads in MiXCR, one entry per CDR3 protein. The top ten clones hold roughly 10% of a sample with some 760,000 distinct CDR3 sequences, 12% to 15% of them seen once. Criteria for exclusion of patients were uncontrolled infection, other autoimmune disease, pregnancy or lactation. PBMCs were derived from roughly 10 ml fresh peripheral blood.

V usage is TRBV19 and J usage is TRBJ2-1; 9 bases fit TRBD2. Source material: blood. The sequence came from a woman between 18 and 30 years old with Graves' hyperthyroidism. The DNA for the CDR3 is TGTGCCAGTAGTGGTAGCGGGAGTAAGTACAATGAGCAGTTCTTC. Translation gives CASSGSGSKYNEQFF.